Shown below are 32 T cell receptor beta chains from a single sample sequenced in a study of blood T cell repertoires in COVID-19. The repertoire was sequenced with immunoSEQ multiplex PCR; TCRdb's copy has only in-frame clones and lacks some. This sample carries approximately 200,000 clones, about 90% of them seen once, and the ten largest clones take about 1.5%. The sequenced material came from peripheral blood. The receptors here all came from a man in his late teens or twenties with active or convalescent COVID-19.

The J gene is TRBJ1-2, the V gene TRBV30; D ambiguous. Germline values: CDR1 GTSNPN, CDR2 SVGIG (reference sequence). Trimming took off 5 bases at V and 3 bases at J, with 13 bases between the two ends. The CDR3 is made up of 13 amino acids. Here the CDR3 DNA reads TGTGCCTGGGGCCTAACGAGGGACTATGGCTACACCTTC. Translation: CAWGLTRDYGYTF.

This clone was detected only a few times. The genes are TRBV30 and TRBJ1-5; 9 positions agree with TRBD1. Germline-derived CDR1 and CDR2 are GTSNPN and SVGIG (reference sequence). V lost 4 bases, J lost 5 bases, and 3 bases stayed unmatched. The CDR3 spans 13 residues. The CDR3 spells CAWKGQGHQPQHF. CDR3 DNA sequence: TGTGCCTGGAAAGGACAGGGGCATCAGCCCCAGCATTTT.

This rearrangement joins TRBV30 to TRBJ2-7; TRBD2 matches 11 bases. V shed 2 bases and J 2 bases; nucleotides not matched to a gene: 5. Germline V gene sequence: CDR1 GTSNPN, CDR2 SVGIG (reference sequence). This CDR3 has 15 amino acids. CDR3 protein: CAWSRSGRGPYEQYF. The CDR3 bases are TGTGCCTGGAGTCGTAGCGGGAGGGGCCCCTACGAGCAGTACTTC.

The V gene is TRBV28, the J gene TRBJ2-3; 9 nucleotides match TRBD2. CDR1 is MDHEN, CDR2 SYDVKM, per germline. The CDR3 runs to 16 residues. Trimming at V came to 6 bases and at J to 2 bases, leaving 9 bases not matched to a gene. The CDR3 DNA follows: TGTGCCAGCAGACCTCCGGGACTAGCCGCCACAGATACGCAGTATTTT. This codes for CASRPPGLAATDTQYF.

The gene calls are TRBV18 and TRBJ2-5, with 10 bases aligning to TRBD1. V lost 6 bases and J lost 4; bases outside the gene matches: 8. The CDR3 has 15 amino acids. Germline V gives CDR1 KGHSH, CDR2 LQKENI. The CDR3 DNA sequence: TGTGCCAGCTCCACGGACAGGGGGTTAGGAGAGACCCAGTACTTC. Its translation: CASSTDRGLGETQYF. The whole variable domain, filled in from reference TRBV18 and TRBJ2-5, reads NAGVMQNPRHLVRRRGQEARLRCSPMKGHSHVYWYRQLPEEGLKFMVYLQKENIIDESGMPKERFSAEFPKEGPSILRIQQVVRGDSAAYFCASSTDRGLGETQYFGPGTRLLVL.

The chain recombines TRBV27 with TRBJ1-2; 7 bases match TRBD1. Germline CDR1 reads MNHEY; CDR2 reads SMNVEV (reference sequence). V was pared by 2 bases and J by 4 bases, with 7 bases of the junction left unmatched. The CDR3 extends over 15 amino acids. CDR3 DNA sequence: TGTGCCAGCAGTTTAAGCCAGGGGGGCGCCTATGGCTACACCTTC. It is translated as CASSLSQGGAYGYTF.

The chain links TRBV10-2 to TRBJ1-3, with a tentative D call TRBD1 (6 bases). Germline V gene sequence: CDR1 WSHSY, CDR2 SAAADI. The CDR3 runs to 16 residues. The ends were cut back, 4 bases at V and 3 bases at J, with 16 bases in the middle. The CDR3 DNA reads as TGCGCCAGCAGTGGGGGCCCACAGGGTGGTGGAAACACCATATATTTT. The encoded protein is CASSGGPQGGGNTIYF.

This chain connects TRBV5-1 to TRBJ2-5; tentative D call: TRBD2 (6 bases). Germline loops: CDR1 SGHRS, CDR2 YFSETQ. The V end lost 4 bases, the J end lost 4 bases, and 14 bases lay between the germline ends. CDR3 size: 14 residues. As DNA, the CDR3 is TGCGCCAGCAGCCCCGGAGGGGTGGGAGAGACCCAGTACTTC. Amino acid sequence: CASSPGGVGETQYF.

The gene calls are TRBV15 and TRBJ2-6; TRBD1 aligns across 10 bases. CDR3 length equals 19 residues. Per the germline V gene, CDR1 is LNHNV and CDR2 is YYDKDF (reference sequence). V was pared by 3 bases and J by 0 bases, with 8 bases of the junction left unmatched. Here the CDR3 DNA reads TGTGCCACCAGCAGCCCCCCGGGACAGGGGCCCTCTGGGGCCAACGTCCTGACTTTC. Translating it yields CATSSPPGQGPSGANVLTF.

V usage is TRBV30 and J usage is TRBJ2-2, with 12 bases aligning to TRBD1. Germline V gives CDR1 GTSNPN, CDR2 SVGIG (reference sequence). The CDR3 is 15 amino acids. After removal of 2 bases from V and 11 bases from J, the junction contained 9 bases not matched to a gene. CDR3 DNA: TGTGCCTGGAGTCCCTGGGACAGGGGGCGCCTTGAGCTGTTTTTT. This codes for CAWSPWDRGRLELFF.

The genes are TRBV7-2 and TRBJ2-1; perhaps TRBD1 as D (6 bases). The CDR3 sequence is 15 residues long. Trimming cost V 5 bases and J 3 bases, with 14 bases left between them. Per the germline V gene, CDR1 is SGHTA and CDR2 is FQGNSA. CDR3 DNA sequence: TGTGCCAGCAGCCCCGGGACACCCCTCTACAATGAGCAGTTCTTC. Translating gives CASSPGTPLYNEQFF.

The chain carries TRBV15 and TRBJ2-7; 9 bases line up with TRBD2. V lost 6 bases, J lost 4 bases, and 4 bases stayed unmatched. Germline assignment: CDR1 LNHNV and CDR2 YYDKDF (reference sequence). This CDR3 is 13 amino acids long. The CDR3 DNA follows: TGTGCCACCAGGGTAGCGGGAGCATACGAGCAGTACTTC. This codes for CATRVAGAYEQYF. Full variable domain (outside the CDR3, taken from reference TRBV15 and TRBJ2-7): DAMVIQNPRYQVTQFGKPVTLSCSQTLNHNVMYWYQQKSSQAPKLLFHYYDKDFNNEADTPDNFQSRRPNTSFCFLDIRSPGLGDTAMYLCATRVAGAYEQYFGPGTRLTVT.

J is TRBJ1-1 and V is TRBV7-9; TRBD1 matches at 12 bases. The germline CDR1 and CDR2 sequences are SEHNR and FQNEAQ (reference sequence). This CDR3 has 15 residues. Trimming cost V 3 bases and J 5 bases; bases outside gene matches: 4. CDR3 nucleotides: TGTGCCAGCAGCTTTTGGGACAGGGGGCGAACTGAAGCTTTCTTT. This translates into CASSFWDRGRTEAFF. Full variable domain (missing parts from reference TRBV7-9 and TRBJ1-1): DTGVSQNPRHKITKRGQNVTFRCDPISEHNRLYWYRQTLGQGPEFLTYFQNEAQLEKSRLLSDRFSAERPKGSFSTLEIQRTEQGDSAMYLCASSFWDRGRTEAFFGQGTRLTVV.

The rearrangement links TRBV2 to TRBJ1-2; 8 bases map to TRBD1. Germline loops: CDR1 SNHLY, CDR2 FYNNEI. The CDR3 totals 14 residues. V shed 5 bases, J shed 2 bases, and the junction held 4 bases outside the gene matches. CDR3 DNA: TGTGCCAGCAGTCCAGGGGGCGCAAACTATGGCTACACCTTC. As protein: CASSPGGANYGYTF.

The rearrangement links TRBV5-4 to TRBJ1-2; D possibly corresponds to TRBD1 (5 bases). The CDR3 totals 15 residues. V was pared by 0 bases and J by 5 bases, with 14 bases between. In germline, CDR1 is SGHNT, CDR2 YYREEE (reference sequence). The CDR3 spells CASSLAETESYGYTF. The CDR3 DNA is TGTGCCAGCAGCTTGGCCGAGACAGAGTCATATGGCTACACCTTC.

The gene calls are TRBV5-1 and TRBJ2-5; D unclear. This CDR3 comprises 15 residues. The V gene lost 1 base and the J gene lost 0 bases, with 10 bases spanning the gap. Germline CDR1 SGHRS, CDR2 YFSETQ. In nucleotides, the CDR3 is TGCGCCAGCAGCTTGAACCCCAGTGACCAAGAGACCCAGTACTTC. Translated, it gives CASSLNPSDQETQYF.

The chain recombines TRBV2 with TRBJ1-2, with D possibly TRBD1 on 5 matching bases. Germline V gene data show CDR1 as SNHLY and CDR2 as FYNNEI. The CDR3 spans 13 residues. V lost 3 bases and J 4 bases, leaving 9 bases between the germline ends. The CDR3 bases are TGTGCCAGCAGTGAGCGGGGGATCTATGGCTACACCTTC. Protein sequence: CASSERGIYGYTF. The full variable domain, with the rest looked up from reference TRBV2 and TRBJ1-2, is EPEVTQTPSHQVTQMGQEVILRCVPISNHLYFYWYRQILGQKVEFLVSFYNNEISEKSEIFDDQFSVERPDGSNFTLKIRSTKLEDSAMYFCASSERGIYGYTFGSGTRLTVV.

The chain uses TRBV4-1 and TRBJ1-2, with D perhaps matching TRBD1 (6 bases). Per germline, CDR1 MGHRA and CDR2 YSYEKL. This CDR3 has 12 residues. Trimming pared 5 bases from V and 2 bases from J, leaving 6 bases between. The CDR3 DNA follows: TGCGCCAGCAGCACAGGGAACTATGGCTACACCTTC. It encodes CASSTGNYGYTF.

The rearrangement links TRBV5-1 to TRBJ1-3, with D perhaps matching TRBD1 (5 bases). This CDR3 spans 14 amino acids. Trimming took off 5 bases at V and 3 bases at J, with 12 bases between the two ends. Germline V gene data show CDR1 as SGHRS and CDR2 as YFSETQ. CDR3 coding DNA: TGCGCCAGCAGGGTAGGGGAGGATGGAAACACCATATATTTT. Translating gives CASRVGEDGNTIYF. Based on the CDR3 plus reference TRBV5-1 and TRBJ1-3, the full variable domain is KAGVTQTPRYLIKTRGQQVTLSCSPISGHRSVSWYQQTPGQGLQFLFEYFSETQRNKGNFPGRFSGRQFSNSRSEMNVSTLELGDSALYLCASRVGEDGNTIYFGEGSWLTVV.

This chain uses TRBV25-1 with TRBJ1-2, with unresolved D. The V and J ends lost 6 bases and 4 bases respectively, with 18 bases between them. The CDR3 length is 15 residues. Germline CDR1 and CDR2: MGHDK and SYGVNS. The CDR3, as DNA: TGTGCCAGCAGCCCTCCGGGGAGTTGGAGCTATGGCTACACCTTC. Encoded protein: CASSPPGSWSYGYTF.

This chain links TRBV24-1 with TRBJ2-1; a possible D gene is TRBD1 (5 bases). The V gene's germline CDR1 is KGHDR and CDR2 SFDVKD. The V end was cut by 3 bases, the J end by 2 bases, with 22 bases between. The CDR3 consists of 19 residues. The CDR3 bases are TGTGCCACCAGTGATCCCCTTTTATCCGGGTCAGGGACCTACAATGAGCAGTTCTTC. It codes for CATSDPLLSGSGTYNEQFF.

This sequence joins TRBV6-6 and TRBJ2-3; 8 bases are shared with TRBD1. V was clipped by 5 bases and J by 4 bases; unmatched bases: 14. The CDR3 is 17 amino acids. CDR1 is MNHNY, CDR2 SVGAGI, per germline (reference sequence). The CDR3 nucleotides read TGTGCCAGCAGTCAGAGGGTGTCAGGGGGCAAGGCAGATACGCAGTATTTT. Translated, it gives CASSQRVSGGKADTQYF.

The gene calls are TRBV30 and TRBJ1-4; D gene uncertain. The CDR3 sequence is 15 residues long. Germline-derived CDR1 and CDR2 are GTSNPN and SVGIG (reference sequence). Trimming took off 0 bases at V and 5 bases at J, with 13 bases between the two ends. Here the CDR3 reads CAWSVPGDGNEKLFF. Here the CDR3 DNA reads TGTGCCTGGAGTGTCCCCGGGGATGGGAATGAAAAACTGTTTTTT.

CDR3 DNA sequence: TGTGCCAGCAGCCACAGCGGACTTAACTACGATAGCTCCTACAATGAGCAGTTCTTC. Translation gives CASSHSGLNYDSSYNEQFF. V usage is TRBV4-2 and J usage is TRBJ2-1; the D gene is possibly TRBD2 (5 bases). CDR3 size: 19 residues. Trimming took off 3 bases at V and 0 bases at J, with 21 bases between the two ends. CDR1 LGHNA and CDR2 YNFKEQ come from the germline V gene.

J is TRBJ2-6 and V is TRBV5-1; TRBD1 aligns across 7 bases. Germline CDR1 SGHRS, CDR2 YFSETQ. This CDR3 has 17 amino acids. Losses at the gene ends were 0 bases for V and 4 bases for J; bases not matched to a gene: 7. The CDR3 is CASSLVEQGTGANVLTF. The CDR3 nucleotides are TGCGCCAGCAGCTTGGTTGAACAGGGGACCGGGGCCAACGTCCTGACTTTC.

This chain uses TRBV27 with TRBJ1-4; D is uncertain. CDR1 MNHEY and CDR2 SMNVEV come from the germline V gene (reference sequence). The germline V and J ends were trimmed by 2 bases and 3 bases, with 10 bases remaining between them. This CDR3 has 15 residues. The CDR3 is CASSLREHPNEKLFF. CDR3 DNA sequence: TGTGCCAGCAGTTTAAGGGAGCACCCTAATGAAAAACTGTTTTTT.

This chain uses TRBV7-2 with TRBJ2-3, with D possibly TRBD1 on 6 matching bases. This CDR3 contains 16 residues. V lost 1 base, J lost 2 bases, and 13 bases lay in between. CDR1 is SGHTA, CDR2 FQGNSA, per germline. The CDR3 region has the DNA TGTGCCAGCAGCTTAGTAGGGGGACGCACCACAGATACGCAGTATTTT. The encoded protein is CASSLVGGRTTDTQYF.

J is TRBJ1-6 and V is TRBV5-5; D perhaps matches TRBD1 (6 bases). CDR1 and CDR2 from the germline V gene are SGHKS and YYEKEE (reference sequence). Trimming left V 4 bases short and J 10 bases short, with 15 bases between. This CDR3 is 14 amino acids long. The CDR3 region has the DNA TGTGCCAGCAGCCCAGGGGCTTTGGGGTCACCCCTCCACTTT. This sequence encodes CASSPGALGSPLHF.

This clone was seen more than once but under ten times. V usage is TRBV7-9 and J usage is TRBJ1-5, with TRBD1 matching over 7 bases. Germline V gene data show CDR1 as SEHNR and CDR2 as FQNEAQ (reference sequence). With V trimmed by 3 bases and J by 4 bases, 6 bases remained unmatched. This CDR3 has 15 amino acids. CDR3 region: CASSFGSGGNQPQHF. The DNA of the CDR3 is TGTGCCAGCAGCTTCGGCTCAGGGGGGAATCAGCCCCAGCATTTT.

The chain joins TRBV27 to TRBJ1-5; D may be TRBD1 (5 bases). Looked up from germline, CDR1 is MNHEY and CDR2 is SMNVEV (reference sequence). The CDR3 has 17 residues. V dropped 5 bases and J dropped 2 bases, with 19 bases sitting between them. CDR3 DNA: TGTGCCAGCAGTCCCCTATTGGCAGGGCTCGGCAATCAGCCCCAGCATTTT. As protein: CASSPLLAGLGNQPQHF.

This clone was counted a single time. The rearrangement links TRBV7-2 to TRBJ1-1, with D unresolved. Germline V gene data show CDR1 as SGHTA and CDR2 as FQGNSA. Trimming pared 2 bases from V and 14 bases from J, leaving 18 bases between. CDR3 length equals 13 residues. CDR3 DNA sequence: TGTGCCAGCAGCTTAATACCCACGCGTCCGCCGTTCTTT. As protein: CASSLIPTRPPFF.

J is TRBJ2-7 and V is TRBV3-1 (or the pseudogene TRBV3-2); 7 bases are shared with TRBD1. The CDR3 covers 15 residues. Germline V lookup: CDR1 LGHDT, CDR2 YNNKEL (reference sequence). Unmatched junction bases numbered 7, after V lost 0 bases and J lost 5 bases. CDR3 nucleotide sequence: TGTGCCAGCAGCCAAGATAAGGGGGCGATAAACGAGCAGTACTTC. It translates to CASSQDKGAINEQYF.